These 25 T cell receptor beta chains originate from one sample sequenced in a study of blood T cell repertoires in COVID-19. Only in-frame clones appear in the TCRdb table, and some are missing; sequencing was by immunoSEQ multiplex PCR. This sample has fewer than 300,000 clones, with less than 85% found just once. The sequencing input was peripheral blood. These receptors were collected from a woman aged 18-35 years with acute or convalescent COVID-19.

A few counts support this clone. The rearrangement uses TRBV27 and TRBJ1-1, with TRBD1 matching over 11 bases. J gave up 4 bases and V 0 bases, and 1 base lay outside the gene matches. This CDR3 spans 15 amino acids. Germline-derived CDR1 and CDR2 are MNHEY and SMNVEV (reference sequence). The CDR3 here is CASSLSGQGATEAFF. CDR3 DNA: TGTGCCAGCAGTTTATCTGGACAGGGGGCCACTGAAGCTTTCTTT.

The V and J genes are TRBV6-2 or TRBV6-3 and TRBJ1-5; D possibly corresponds to TRBD1 (5 bases). The CDR3 is 18 amino acids. Germline V CDR1 and CDR2: MNHEY, SVGEGT. The V end lost 2 bases, the J end lost 0 bases, and 17 bases lay between the germline ends. The CDR3: CASSYNPDTVNSNQPQHF. Written as DNA, the CDR3 is TGTGCCAGCAGTTACAATCCGGACACCGTTAATAGCAATCAGCCCCAGCATTTT.

This chain connects TRBV7-9 to TRBJ2-1; TRBD2 matches at 7 bases. Germline CDR1 and CDR2: SEHNR and FQNEAQ (reference sequence). The V segment lost 5 bases and the J segment 5 bases; nucleotides outside the gene matches: 21. CDR3 length: 19 residues. The CDR3 DNA follows: TGTGCCAGCAGCGTATACAGGCCCCTGTTGAGCGGGGCCCACAATGAGCAGTTCTTC. This encodes CASSVYRPLLSGAHNEQFF. The full variable domain, its missing parts supplied by reference TRBV7-9 and TRBJ2-1, is DTGVSQNPRHKITKRGQNVTFRCDPISEHNRLYWYRQTLGQGPEFLTYFQNEAQLEKSRLLSDRFSAERPKGSFSTLEIQRTEQGDSAMYLCASSVYRPLLSGAHNEQFFGPGTRLTVL.

The gene calls are TRBV29-1 and TRBJ2-1; D remains unclear. Trimming removed 4 bases from V and 4 bases from J, with 5 bases in between. The CDR3 extends over 11 amino acids. CDR1 is SQVTM, CDR2 ANQGSEA, per germline. CDR3 DNA: TGCAGCGTTGCTGCGTACAATGAGCAGTTCTTC. It yields the protein CSVAAYNEQFF.

This clone showed up just once. CDR3 amino acids: CASMLAGVYEQYF. In DNA, the CDR3 is TGTGCCAGCATGCTAGCGGGAGTTTACGAGCAGTACTTC. The V call is TRBV28, the J call TRBJ2-7, with 10 bases matching TRBD2. CDR1 is MDHEN, CDR2 SYDVKM, per germline. This CDR3 spans 13 amino acids. Trimming removed 7 bases from V and 4 bases from J; junction bases left unmatched: 4.

The chain's CDR3 is CASSFRETAQETQYF. CDR3 coding DNA: TGTGCCAGCAGCTTTCGGGAAACGGCTCAAGAGACCCAGTACTTC. The V and J genes are TRBV7-9 and TRBJ2-5, with D possibly matching TRBD2 (5 bases). Germline values: CDR1 SEHNR, CDR2 FQNEAQ (reference sequence). The CDR3 runs 15 residues. Trimming removed 3 bases at V and 2 bases at J, with 13 bases between.

This chain links TRBV28 with TRBJ2-4; 10 bases fit TRBD2. The CDR3 loop spans 15 amino acids. From germline, CDR1 is MDHEN and CDR2 SYDVKM. The ends lost 1 base at V and 9 bases at J; junction bases unmatched: 6. The CDR3 loop reads CASSLFGTSDAIQYF. CDR3 coding DNA: TGTGCCAGCAGTTTATTCGGGACTAGCGATGCCATTCAGTACTTC.

The genes are TRBV2 and TRBJ1-5, with D tentatively TRBD1 (6 bases). CDR1 SNHLY and CDR2 FYNNEI come from the germline V gene. The V end was cut by 8 bases, the J end by 0 bases, with 17 bases between. The CDR3 sequence is 16 residues long. In DNA form, the CDR3 reads TGTGCCAGCCTCGACCGCCCGGACAGTAGCAATCAGCCCCAGCATTTT. Its protein product is CASLDRPDSSNQPQHF. The full variable domain, rest sourced from reference TRBV2 and TRBJ1-5, is EPEVTQTPSHQVTQMGQEVILRCVPISNHLYFYWYRQILGQKVEFLVSFYNNEISEKSEIFDDQFSVERPDGSNFTLKIRSTKLEDSAMYFCASLDRPDSSNQPQHFGDGTRLSIL.

The chain recombines TRBV30 with TRBJ2-7, with TRBD2 identical over 10 bases. Germline CDR1 and CDR2: GTSNPN and SVGIG (reference sequence). V dropped 0 bases and J dropped 3; count of bases not matched to a gene: 2. The CDR3 sequence is 14 residues long. The DNA for the CDR3 is TGTGCCTGGAGTGTACTAGCGGGGTACTACGAGCAGTACTTC. Its translation is CAWSVLAGYYEQYF.

This clone was seen more than once but under ten times. This rearrangement joins TRBV5-1 to TRBJ2-5, with TRBD2 matching 7 bases. Germline V gene sequence: CDR1 SGHRS, CDR2 YFSETQ. V shed 5 bases and J 5 bases; nucleotides not matched to a gene: 15. The CDR3 is 16 amino acids. DNA for the CDR3: TGCGCCAGCAGTGGGGTAGCGGCGGGAGAGTCGGAGACCCAGTACTTC. Amino acid sequence: CASSGVAAGESETQYF.

This rearrangement joins TRBV24-1 to TRBJ2-1, with 9 positions matching TRBD1. The CDR3 runs 16 residues. Unmatched junction bases numbered 8, after V lost 5 bases and J lost 4 bases. Germline assignment: CDR1 KGHDR and CDR2 SFDVKD. CDR3: CATSAGGQGLYNEQFF. The DNA for the CDR3 is TGTGCCACCAGTGCTGGGGGACAGGGCCTATACAATGAGCAGTTCTTC.

The chain employs TRBV6-9 and TRBJ2-2; D perhaps matches TRBD1 (5 bases). CDR1 and CDR2 (germline): MNHGY, SVAAGI. The CDR3 is made up of 19 amino acids. Trimming took off 5 bases at V and 4 bases at J, with 26 bases between the two ends. The CDR3 DNA is TGTGCCAGCAGTACTTCACTTTCACCCGACAGTTTCAGCACCGGGGAGCTGTTTTTT. Residues: CASSTSLSPDSFSTGELFF.

The genes are TRBV7-9 and TRBJ2-2; 8 bases match TRBD1. The V gene end was trimmed by 4 bases and the J gene end by 6 bases; junction bases not matched to a gene: 10. This CDR3 is built from 16 residues. CDR1 is SEHNR and CDR2 is FQNEAQ in the germline V gene (reference sequence). CDR3 in amino acids: CASSSRQGMLAGELFF. The CDR3 bases are TGTGCCAGCAGCTCCAGACAGGGGATGTTGGCCGGGGAGCTGTTTTTT. Full variable domain (outside the CDR3, taken from reference TRBV7-9 and TRBJ2-2): DTGVSQNPRHKITKRGQNVTFRCDPISEHNRLYWYRQTLGQGPEFLTYFQNEAQLEKSRLLSDRFSAERPKGSFSTLEIQRTEQGDSAMYLCASSSRQGMLAGELFFGEGSRLTVL.

This clone was picked up a small number of times. The chain joins TRBV30 to TRBJ2-2; the D is unclear. CDR3 length: 13 residues. Germline-derived CDR1 and CDR2 are GTSNPN and SVGIG (reference sequence). V was pared by 5 bases and J by 1 base, with 8 bases between. CDR3 nucleotide sequence: TGTGCCTGGGGTACAAGGAACACCGGGGAGCTGTTTTTT. It is translated as CAWGTRNTGELFF.

The chain uses TRBV4-2 and TRBJ1-5, with D possibly TRBD1 on 6 matching bases. V was pared by 1 base and J by 7 bases, with 14 bases between. Germline CDR1 and CDR2: LGHNA and YNFKEQ. The CDR3 has 15 residues. CDR3 amino acids: CASSQGTEPRQPQHF. The CDR3 DNA sequence: TGTGCCAGCAGCCAAGGGACAGAGCCGAGGCAGCCCCAGCATTTT.

This chain joins TRBV4-3 and TRBJ2-2; TRBD2 might be the D (7 bases). V lost 2 bases, J lost 3 bases, and 13 bases lay in between. The CDR3 contains 16 residues. CDR1 LGHNA and CDR2 YSLEER come from the germline V gene. The CDR3 sequence: CASSQLVGGDTGELFF. CDR3 nucleotide sequence: TGCGCCAGCAGCCAATTGGTAGGGGGGGACACCGGGGAGCTGTTTTTT.

This clone came up once. The chain uses TRBV7-8 and TRBJ1-1, with 7 bases lining up with TRBD1. V was pared by 8 bases and J by 0 bases, with 12 bases of the junction left unmatched. There are 16 residues in the CDR3. Germline V gene sequence: CDR1 SGHVS, CDR2 FQNEAQ. In nucleotides, the CDR3 is TGTGCCAGCGGACCCAGGGACAGCCTCATGAACACTGAAGCTTTCTTT. Its protein is CASGPRDSLMNTEAFF.

The genes are TRBV4-1 and TRBJ1-1; no clear D gene. V was cut by 2 bases and J by 3 bases, with 10 bases left in between. The CDR3 loop spans 14 amino acids. Germline V lookup: CDR1 MGHRA, CDR2 YSYEKL. The CDR3 reads CASSQQIVDTEAFF. Here the CDR3 DNA reads TGCGCCAGCAGCCAACAAATAGTGGACACTGAAGCTTTCTTT.

The chain combines TRBV6-5 with TRBJ2-5, with D maybe TRBD2 (7 bases). V lost 7 bases, J lost 5 bases, and 14 bases lay in between. The CDR3 covers 13 residues. The germline CDR1 and CDR2 sequences are MNHEY and SVGAGI. The CDR3, as DNA: TGTGCCAGCAATACGCGGGGGCAGGAGACCCAGTACTTC. Amino acid sequence: CASNTRGQETQYF.

This chain joins TRBV6-2 or TRBV6-3 and TRBJ1-1; 8 bases are shared with TRBD1. This CDR3 has 14 amino acids. The germline V gene has CDR1 MNHEY and CDR2 SVGEGT. V gave up 4 bases and J gave up 0 bases; unmatched junction bases: 1. As DNA, the CDR3 is TGTGCCAGCAGTTTGGACAGGGTGAACACTGAAGCTTTCTTT. It encodes CASSLDRVNTEAFF.

This chain links TRBV9 with TRBJ1-2, with a possible D match to TRBD1 (5 bases). V lost 0 bases to trimming and J lost 1 base, with 10 bases between them. The CDR3 runs to 15 residues. Germline assignment: CDR1 SGDLS and CDR2 YYNGEE. The CDR3 reads CASSVGWGGNYGYTF. The CDR3 DNA reads TGTGCCAGCAGCGTAGGGTGGGGCGGTAACTATGGCTACACCTTC.

This clone was observed once. One junction end disagrees with the germline gene, perhaps due to a read error. This rearrangement joins TRBV7-9 to TRBJ1-5; 7 positions match TRBD1. Germline CDR1 is SEHNR and CDR2 is FQNEAQ (reference sequence). This CDR3 is 15 amino acids long. In DNA, the CDR3 is TGTGCCAGCAGCTCCTCGGGACAGCACAATCGGCCCCAGCATTTT. It is translated as CASSSSGQHNRPQHF.

V and J are TRBV5-5 and TRBJ2-7; 9 bases agree with TRBD1. The germline V gene has CDR1 SGHKS and CDR2 YYEKEE (reference sequence). The CDR3 runs to 16 residues. V trimming: 2 bases; J trimming: 6 bases; junction bases outside the gene matches: 12. The CDR3 reads CASSLHTGTGSGEQYF. CDR3 bases: TGTGCCAGCAGCTTACATACCGGGACAGGGTCGGGCGAGCAGTACTTC.

This clone occurred many times. This chain connects TRBV21-1 to TRBJ1-6; the DNA was not compared with TRBD1, the D call given in the table. TRBV21-1 is described as a pseudogene. The CDR3 runs to 21 residues. The CDR3 DNA reads TGTGCCAGCAGCAAAGAGCCCGCGACAGGGGGCCAGAGCTCCTATAATTCACCCCTCCACTTT. Translation gives CASSKEPATGGQSSYNSPLHF.

The V and J genes are TRBV3-1 (or the pseudogene TRBV3-2) and TRBJ1-1; 12 nucleotides agree with TRBD1. This CDR3 contains 18 residues. CDR1 is LGHDT and CDR2 is YNNKEL in the germline V gene (reference sequence). V lost 2 bases, J lost 4 bases, and 11 bases stayed unmatched. The CDR3 coding sequence is TGTGCCAGCAGCCAAAGGGACAGGGGGCTTTTCGGTTGCACTGAAGCTTTCTTT. Translation gives CASSQRDRGLFGCTEAFF.